Presented here are 5 T cell receptor beta chains from one specimen sequenced in a study of CD8 T cells in ankylosing spondylitis. One entry per CDR3 protein, called by TCRdb with MiXCR from the 5' RACE reads. In the table there are under 200,000 distinct CDR3 sequences, approximately 9% of which are singletons. Specimen: blood, either unsorted or a sorted T cell fraction (not recorded which). These receptor sequences come from a female donor with ankylosing spondylitis or in good health (not recorded which).

V usage is TRBV27 and J usage is TRBJ2-1; D might be TRBD2 (7 bases). Trimming removed 1 base from V and 5 bases from J, with 12 bases in between. This CDR3 is 15 amino acids long. The germline V gene has CDR1 MNHEY and CDR2 SMNVEV (reference sequence). CDR3 nucleotides: TGTGCCAGCAGTTTATGGCGGGGGCCCGACAATGAGCAGTTCTTC. As protein: CASSLWRGPDNEQFF.

The CDR3 sequence: CASSYVRNEQFF. In DNA, the CDR3 is TGTGCCAGCAGTTACGTGAGGAATGAGCAGTTCTTC. This chain uses TRBV12-3 or TRBV12-4 with TRBJ2-1; no firm D call. The CDR3 runs 12 residues. V shed 4 bases and J shed 7 bases, with 8 bases lying between them.

This chain links TRBV7-9 with TRBJ1-1; D ambiguous. The V gene lost 7 bases and the J gene lost 8 bases, with 14 bases spanning the gap. The germline gives CDR1 SEHNR, CDR2 FQNEAQ (reference sequence). CDR3 size: 12 residues. DNA of the CDR3: TGTGCCAGCACCCACATGAGTGTGGAAGCTTTCTTT. It translates to CASTHMSVEAFF.

This clonotype was seen repeatedly, ten times or more. The V call is TRBV7-6, the J call TRBJ1-5; D ambiguous. The CDR3 runs 15 residues. Trimming stripped 1 base from V and 5 bases from J, with 12 bases between. Germline CDR1 and CDR2: SGHVS and FNYEAQ. The CDR3: CASSLGSRAHQPQHF. CDR3 in DNA: TGTGCCAGCAGCTTAGGGAGTAGGGCGCATCAGCCCCAGCATTTT. Together with reference TRBV7-6 and TRBJ1-5, the CDR3 gives the full variable domain: GAGVSQSPRYKVTKRGQDVALRCDPISGHVSLYWYRQALGQGPEFLTYFNYEAQQDKSGLPNDRFSAERPEGSISTLTIQRTEQRDSAMYRCASSLGSRAHQPQHFGDGTRLSIL.

In its sample, this clonotype was seen a few times. The chain recombines TRBV27 with TRBJ1-5; possibly TRBD1 for D (6 bases). The CDR3 length is 14 residues. Trimming left V 6 bases short and J 4 bases short, with 13 bases between. From germline, CDR1 is MNHEY and CDR2 SMNVEV (reference sequence). In DNA, the CDR3 is TGTGCCAGCAGCGCGGACAGCTATAATCAGCCCCAGCATTTT. Translating gives CASSADSYNQPQHF.